Included here is one TCR beta chain sequence, with context. The antigen is undetermined. This sample was included in a study of T cell responses to AZD1222 COVID-19 vaccine. The wider study: Pooling was applied to second doses at about 4 or about 12 weeks. Study-wide findings and caveats: Clonal diversity may have been underestimated, and the donors were mostly white British, with more females than males. Repertoires were obtained solely post-peak T cell response. Baseline testing showed seropositivity in only a handful of AZD1222 recipients.

Generated by immunoSEQ multiplex PCR, the TCRdb table keeps only in-frame clones and is missing some. This table has about 110,000 clones, around 84% appearing once. CDR3 length equals 13 residues. Germline CDR1 reads MNHEY; CDR2 reads SMNVEV (reference sequence). V lost 5 bases and J lost 7, with 12 bases in between. The chain links TRBV27 to TRBJ1-5; possible D gene TRBD1, 6 bases. This clonotype was sampled from an adult in good health. The sequencing here drew on peripheral blood, taken on day 0 of AZD1222 vaccination. The CDR3 DNA sequence: TGTGCCAGCAGTACAGGGTGGAGCCAGCCCCAGCATTTT. It encodes CASSTGWSQPQHF.